Below are 30 T cell receptor beta chains sequenced from a single sample in a study of T cells in Graves' hyperthyroidism and ophthalmopathy (dated by TCRdb to the late 2010s). Library preparation was by multiplex PCR. Sequencing relied on an Illumina HiSeq 2000. The TCR beta CDR3 regions were amplified from RNA transcripts. For the first round of RT-PCR on the TCR CDR3, the HTBI primer set was used together with the Qiagen OneStep RT-PCR kit. TCRdb applied fastp at Q25 and MiXCR to the public reads, then kept only in-frame beta chains. Under each unique CDR3 protein, matching rows form one entry showing the most common genes and DNA. For this sample there are hundreds of thousands of distinct CDR3 sequences; around 15% appear just once. Roughly a tenth of the sample is in the top ten clones. Sequencing input: blood. These TCRs come from a woman between 18 and 29 years old with Graves' hyperthyroidism.

This clonotype was found a few times. Here the CDR3 reads CSALSGGGFKETQYF. In DNA, the CDR3 is TGCAGCGCCCTTAGCGGGGGCGGCTTTAAAGAGACCCAGTACTTC. The chain links TRBV29-1 to TRBJ2-5; TRBD2 matches at 9 bases. V was clipped by 7 bases and J by 3 bases; unmatched bases: 12. There are 15 residues in the CDR3. Germline CDR1 is SQVTM and CDR2 is ANQGSEA.

In its sample, this clonotype was seen many times. The genes are TRBV3-1 and TRBJ2-2; 8 positions match TRBD1. CDR3 size: 16 residues. V trimming: 3 bases; J trimming: 7 bases; junction bases outside the gene matches: 10. The germline CDR1 and CDR2 sequences are LGHDT and YNNKEL (reference sequence). CDR3 DNA sequence: TGTGCCAGCAGCCACCCCAGGGGGCGTGCAGGCGGGGAGCTGTTTTTT. Amino acids: CASSHPRGRAGGELFF.

This clonotype was recorded at least ten times. V and J are TRBV7-9 and TRBJ2-5; perhaps TRBD1 as D (6 bases). The germline V gene encodes CDR1 SEHNR and CDR2 FQNEAQ (reference sequence). CDR3 length equals 16 residues. Trimming pared 4 bases from V and 3 bases from J, leaving 18 bases between. The chain's CDR3 is CASSSPTDRSEETQYF. The CDR3 coding sequence is TGTGCCAGCAGCTCCCCCACGGACAGATCCGAAGAGACCCAGTACTTC.

This chain connects TRBV24-1 to TRBJ2-1; 7 nucleotides agree with TRBD1. The CDR3 runs to 15 residues. Germline V gene lookup returns CDR1 KGHDR and CDR2 SFDVKD. Trimming took 4 bases from V and 6 from J; bases not matched to a gene: 8. The CDR3 loop is CATSELRDSLNEQFF. The CDR3 bases are TGTGCCACCAGTGAGCTCCGGGACAGCCTCAATGAGCAGTTCTTC.

The chain carries TRBV2 and TRBJ1-5; 7 bases agree with TRBD1. Germline lookup yields CDR1 SNHLY and CDR2 FYNNEI. The CDR3 is 14 residues long. The ends lost 7 bases at V and 4 bases at J; junction bases unmatched: 7. CDR3 amino acids: CASTYETGNQPQHF. The CDR3 DNA is TGTGCCAGCACGTATGAGACAGGGAATCAGCCCCAGCATTTT.

There are many counts of this clonotype. The rearrangement joins TRBV20-1 to TRBJ1-1; D is uncertain. Germline V gives CDR1 DFQATT, CDR2 SNEGSKA (reference sequence). V was shortened by 5 bases and J by 8 bases, with 12 bases between the two germline ends. The CDR3 covers 11 residues. DNA of the CDR3: TGCAGTGCTCCCCCGGCGGCAGAAGCTTTCTTT. This gives the protein CSAPPAAEAFF.

This clonotype was seen ten or more times. The chain links TRBV6-1 to TRBJ1-5, with D possibly matching TRBD1 (5 bases). The germline gives CDR1 MNHNS, CDR2 SASEGT. The ends were cut back, 8 bases at V and 0 bases at J, with 14 bases in the middle. This CDR3 has 15 residues. CDR3 in amino acids: CASALGTASNQPQHF. The CDR3 DNA reads TGTGCCAGCGCCCTGGGGACGGCTAGCAATCAGCCCCAGCATTTT.

At least ten counts were recorded for this clonotype. This chain uses TRBV18 with TRBJ2-7; 7 bases match TRBD2. Germline values: CDR1 KGHSH, CDR2 LQKENI. Germline trimming cut 2 bases from V and 5 bases from J; bases unmatched to any gene: 3. The length of the CDR3 is 13 residues. The CDR3 DNA reads TGTGCCAGCTCACCAGGGACTATCGACGAGCAGTACTTC. Translated, it gives CASSPGTIDEQYF.

The chain joins TRBV29-1 to TRBJ2-1; 9 positions agree with TRBD2. The CDR3 has 14 residues. J lost 5 bases, V lost 1 base, and 3 bases had no gene match. Germline V CDR1 and CDR2: SQVTM, ANQGSEA. The CDR3 is CSVEGAGGNNEQFF. The DNA for the CDR3 is TGCAGCGTTGAAGGGGCGGGAGGGAACAATGAGCAGTTCTTC.

This clonotype was observed once. The chain uses TRBV20-1 and TRBJ1-2; 9 bases fit TRBD1. Trimming took 1 base from V and 2 from J; bases not matched to a gene: 5. The CDR3 consists of 15 residues. The V gene's germline CDR1 is DFQATT and CDR2 SNEGSKA (reference sequence). CDR3 coding DNA: TGCAGTGCTAGAGGGGACAGGGACAGAAACTATGGCTACACCTTC. Translated: CSARGDRDRNYGYTF.

This clonotype was found a few times. The chain couples TRBV27 to TRBJ2-4; maybe TRBD1 (6 bases). Germline V lookup: CDR1 MNHEY, CDR2 SMNVEV (reference sequence). Trimming shortened V by 1 base and J by 3 bases, and 22 bases separated the two germline ends. The CDR3 runs 19 residues. The CDR3 coding sequence is TGTGCCAGCAGTTTATGGGCACCCGGTGCAGGGGTTGACAAAAACATTCAGTACTTC. Its translation: CASSLWAPGAGVDKNIQYF.

This clonotype was counted at least ten times. This sequence joins TRBV4-1 and TRBJ2-5; possible D gene TRBD1, 5 bases. CDR1 and CDR2 (germline): MGHRA, YSYEKL. Trimming took 0 bases from V and 2 from J, leaving 10 bases between them. The CDR3 runs to 15 residues. The DNA of the CDR3 is TGCGCCAGCAGCCAAGATCGGTCAGGGCAAGAGACCCAGTACTTC. Its translation is CASSQDRSGQETQYF.

Ten or more counts support this clonotype. V gene TRBV28 combines with J gene TRBJ2-7, with D tentatively TRBD2 (6 bases). Between the trimmed V and J ends, which lost 8 bases and 2 bases, there was a span of 19 bases. In germline, CDR1 is MDHEN, CDR2 SYDVKM. CDR3 length: 15 amino acids. The DNA of the CDR3 is TGTGCCAGCGAGTCCCCGGGACTGGCAACCTACGAGCAGTACTTC. The encoded protein is CASESPGLATYEQYF.

J is TRBJ1-1 and V is TRBV27, with D unclear. Per germline, CDR1 MNHEY and CDR2 SMNVEV (reference sequence). The CDR3 runs 16 residues. Trimming stripped 8 bases from V and 0 bases from J, with 19 bases between. CDR3 region: CASPLLVRWMNTEAFF. The CDR3 DNA sequence: TGTGCCAGCCCCCTTCTGGTCAGGTGGATGAACACTGAAGCTTTCTTT.

This clonotype came up a few times. This chain uses TRBV19 with TRBJ2-3; 7 bases are shared with TRBD2. Trimming at V came to 3 bases and at J to 4 bases, leaving 16 bases not matched to a gene. CDR1 LNHDA and CDR2 SQIVND come from the germline V gene (reference sequence). This CDR3 has 18 residues. The CDR3 DNA reads TGTGCCAGTAGTATTATGTTCGGGGCTGGCGGGAGTTCAGATACGCAGTATTTT. This sequence encodes CASSIMFGAGGSSDTQYF.

The chain carries TRBV9 and TRBJ2-1, with 8 positions matching TRBD2. V dropped 3 bases and J dropped 0; count of bases not matched to a gene: 2. The CDR3 covers 15 residues. The V gene's germline CDR1 is SGDLS and CDR2 YYNGEE. The CDR3 coding sequence is TGTGCCAGCAGCGGTAGCGGGACCTCCTACAATGAGCAGTTCTTC. This translates into CASSGSGTSYNEQFF.

With respect to this clonotype: Just one base apart from a much larger clone, this may be a read error. This chain connects TRBV11-2 to TRBJ2-1, with D uncertain. V was clipped by 0 bases and J by 10 bases, with 16 bases between them. Germline V gene data show CDR1 as SGHAT and CDR2 as FQNNGV. The CDR3 totals 15 residues. For the CDR3, the DNA is TGTGCCAGCAGCTTAGACCCCGCAGTCGCTCACGAGCAGTTCTTC. As protein: CASSLDPAVAHEQFF. Based on the CDR3 plus reference TRBV11-2 and TRBJ2-1, the full variable domain is EAGVAQSPRYKIIEKRQSVAFWCNPISGHATLYWYQQILGQGPKLLIQFQNNGVVDDSQLPKDRFSAERLKGVDSTLKIQPAKLEDSAVYLCASSLDPAVAHEQFFGPGTRLTVL.

This clonotype was observed at least ten times. The chain is built from TRBV12-3 or TRBV12-4 and TRBJ1-1; 8 positions match TRBD1. This CDR3 region has 15 residues. J was trimmed by 1 base and V by 6 bases; bases with no gene match: 7. CDR3 sequence: CASRPRGTGNTEAFF. The CDR3 nucleotides read TGTGCCAGCAGGCCCAGGGGGACAGGGAACACTGAAGCTTTCTTT.

This clonotype appeared many times. This rearrangement joins TRBV20-1 to TRBJ2-3, with 14 bases aligning to TRBD2. Germline CDR1 DFQATT, CDR2 SNEGSKA (reference sequence). V trimming: 6 bases; J trimming: 4 bases; junction bases outside the gene matches: 3. This CDR3 is built from 14 residues. The CDR3 reads CSAGLAGDADTQYF. In DNA form, the CDR3 reads TGCAGTGCGGGACTAGCGGGAGATGCAGATACGCAGTATTTT.

This clonotype was seen ten or more times. The chain links TRBV6-5 to TRBJ2-7; the D gene is possibly TRBD1 (6 bases). The CDR3 covers 12 residues. The germline V and J ends were trimmed by 0 bases and 6 bases, with 6 bases remaining between them. Germline V gives CDR1 MNHEY, CDR2 SVGAGI. CDR3 residues: CASSYSTGEQYF. In DNA form, the CDR3 reads TGTGCCAGCAGTTACTCGACAGGCGAGCAGTACTTC.

This clonotype was observed a few times. The rearrangement links TRBV7-2 to TRBJ2-1; D perhaps matches TRBD2 (6 bases). This CDR3 spans 14 amino acids. The V and J ends lost 5 bases and 4 bases respectively, with 12 bases between them. Germline V CDR1 and CDR2: SGHTA, FQGNSA. The CDR3 is CASSTGAVYNEQFF. Written as DNA, the CDR3 is TGTGCCAGCAGCACGGGAGCCGTATACAATGAGCAGTTCTTC.

This clonotype was observed at least ten times. V and J are TRBV30 and TRBJ1-1; D uncertain. Trimming cost V 1 base and J 1 base, with 10 bases left between them. Germline CDR1 reads GTSNPN; CDR2 reads SVGIG (reference sequence). The CDR3 is made up of 14 amino acids. The CDR3, as DNA: TGTGCCTGGAGTGCCCGGGTCCAGAACACTGAAGCTTTCTTT. Protein sequence: CAWSARVQNTEAFF. Filled out from reference TRBV30 and TRBJ1-1, the complete variable domain reads SQTIHQWPATLVQPVGSPLSLECTVEGTSNPNLYWYRQAAGRGLQLLFYSVGIGQISSEVPQNLSASRPQDRQFILSSKKLLLSDSGFYLCAWSARVQNTEAFFGQGTRLTVV.

The gene calls are TRBV3-1 and TRBJ2-1; D may be TRBD1 or TRBD2 (6 bases each). V gave up 1 base and J gave up 10 bases, with 29 bases separating them. CDR3 length: 19 amino acids. Germline V lookup: CDR1 LGHDT, CDR2 YNNKEL (reference sequence). The CDR3 bases are TGTGCCAGCAGCCAAGCCTCGGCGAGCGCACGGGGGCGACGAGGAGAGCAGTTCTTC. It encodes CASSQASASARGRRGEQFF.

In its sample, this clonotype was seen many times. This chain joins TRBV13 and TRBJ2-3; 8 nucleotides match TRBD2. The V gene end was trimmed by 5 bases and the J gene end by 2 bases; junction bases not matched to a gene: 15. CDR1 is PRHDT and CDR2 is FYEKMQ in the germline V gene (reference sequence). The CDR3 runs 18 residues. The CDR3 DNA reads as TGTGCCAGCAGCACGCGGACTAGCATGGAGATTAACACAGATACGCAGTATTTT. It yields the protein CASSTRTSMEINTDTQYF.

The table lists this clonotype with a few counts. V and J are TRBV6-6 and TRBJ1-5; D is ambiguous. The germline V gene encodes CDR1 MNHNY and CDR2 SVGAGI (reference sequence). V gave up 2 bases and J gave up 4 bases, with 6 bases separating them. The CDR3 covers 13 residues. The CDR3 DNA reads as TGTGCCAGCAGTTACAGTAAAAATCAGCCCCAGCATTTT. Translating it yields CASSYSKNQPQHF.

V gene TRBV29-1 combines with J gene TRBJ2-2, with 12 bases identical to TRBD2. Germline V CDR1 and CDR2: SQVTM, ANQGSEA. The CDR3 runs to 18 residues. J gave up 1 base and V 7 bases, and 13 bases lay outside the gene matches. In nucleotides, the CDR3 is TGCAGCGCCGGCGGCCTAGCGGGAGGGCTCGGGAACACCGGGGAGCTGTTTTTT. This codes for CSAGGLAGGLGNTGELFF.

This clonotype was detected many times. The chain employs TRBV6-1 and TRBJ1-1; D possibly corresponds to TRBD1 (5 bases). Between the trimmed V and J ends, which lost 6 bases and 1 base, there was a span of 12 bases. The CDR3 spans 14 residues. Germline-derived CDR1 and CDR2 are MNHNS and SASEGT. The CDR3 bases are TGTGCCAGCAGAAGGGACGGCTCGAACACTGAAGCTTTCTTT. Its protein product is CASRRDGSNTEAFF.

The rearrangement links TRBV27 to TRBJ2-1, with D tentatively TRBD2 (6 bases). Germline-derived CDR1 and CDR2 are MNHEY and SMNVEV (reference sequence). V dropped 5 bases and J dropped 9 bases, with 29 bases sitting between them. The CDR3 loop spans 18 amino acids. The CDR3 protein is CASSPRGSGVSPRGEQFF. In DNA form, the CDR3 reads TGTGCCAGCAGTCCCCGGGGATCGGGAGTCTCCCCCCGCGGTGAGCAGTTCTTC.

This clonotype was seen a handful of times. The V gene is TRBV20-1, the J gene TRBJ1-5, with D possibly TRBD1 on 6 matching bases. Germline V gives CDR1 DFQATT, CDR2 SNEGSKA (reference sequence). V lost 0 bases and J lost 7, with 16 bases in between. CDR3 length: 15 amino acids. The CDR3 bases are TGCAGTGCTAGAGATCCGAGCGGGGGCGGACAGCCCCAGCATTTT. Translation gives CSARDPSGGGQPQHF.

The sample holds many counts of this clonotype. The V call is TRBV11-3, the J call TRBJ2-1; D is perhaps TRBD1 (5 bases). Germline assignment: CDR1 SGHNT and CDR2 YENEEA. The CDR3 contains 13 residues. The V end lost 1 base, the J end lost 7 bases, and 8 bases lay between the germline ends. The CDR3 coding sequence is TGTGCCAGCAGCTTAGGGGGCATGAATGAGCAGTTCTTC. It specifies CASSLGGMNEQFF.